This entry lists 26 T cell receptor beta chains sequenced from one sample in a study of patients and donors after allogeneic stem cell transplantation. TCRdb reprocessed the RT-PCR reads via MiXCR and lists one record per CDR3 protein. The data show about a million distinct CDR3 sequences, approximately 18% seen once. The sample comprised blood, either unsorted or a sorted T cell fraction (not recorded which). These receptor sequences come from a human donor who was either an allogeneic HSCT recipient or a stem cell or donor lymphocyte infusion donor (not recorded which). It is not recorded whose cells these are; they may come from a transplant donor.

The table lists this clonotype with a few counts. The CDR3 is CASSPGTPRLGYTF. As DNA, the CDR3 is TGTGCCAGCTCACCCGGGACACCTCGGCTGGGCTACACCTTC. The rearrangement joins TRBV18 to TRBJ1-2; the D gene is possibly TRBD1 (6 bases). The CDR3 runs 14 residues. Germline CDR1 reads KGHSH; CDR2 reads LQKENI. V was clipped by 3 bases and J by 8 bases, with 16 bases between them.

The chain is built from TRBV20-1 and TRBJ2-2, with D perhaps matching TRBD1 (6 bases). Trimming left V 6 bases short and J 3 bases short, with 17 bases between. CDR1 is DFQATT and CDR2 is SNEGSKA in the germline V gene (reference sequence). The CDR3 is 15 residues long. The CDR3, as DNA: TGCAGTGCCCCCACCCGGCCAGGGGACACCGGGGAGCTGTTTTTT. Translating gives CSAPTRPGDTGELFF.

This clonotype was detected many times. V gene TRBV5-1 combines with J gene TRBJ2-1; 9 bases are shared with TRBD2. The junction had 9 bases not matched to a gene; V was cut back by 4 bases and J by 7 bases. CDR1 and CDR2 from the germline V gene are SGHRS and YFSETQ. This CDR3 spans 15 amino acids. The CDR3 bases are TGCGCCAGCAGCCCAATAGCGGGAGCTTTGAATGAGCAGTTCTTC. This encodes CASSPIAGALNEQFF.

This clonotype was counted a few times. This chain joins TRBV5-6 and TRBJ1-5, with D possibly TRBD1 on 6 matching bases. CDR1 and CDR2 (germline): SGHDT, YYEEEE. V lost 2 bases and J 0 bases, leaving 12 bases between the germline ends. CDR3 length: 16 amino acids. The chain's CDR3 is CASSFGGLYSNQPQHF. The CDR3 nucleotides are TGTGCCAGCAGCTTCGGGGGGCTCTATAGCAATCAGCCCCAGCATTTT.

This clonotype appeared many times. The chain carries TRBV12-3 or TRBV12-4 and TRBJ1-2; D unclear. The CDR3 extends over 14 amino acids. Deletions cut 3 bases from V and 3 bases from J, with 11 bases between. CDR3 amino acids: CASSLRVADYGYTF. As DNA, the CDR3 is TGTGCCAGCAGTTTGAGGGTGGCTGACTATGGCTACACCTTC.

The V and J genes are TRBV14 and TRBJ1-2, with 9 bases lining up with TRBD1. This CDR3 is 17 amino acids long. CDR1 SGHDN and CDR2 FVKESK come from the germline V gene. J lost 4 bases, V lost 1 base, and 10 bases had no gene match. In DNA form, the CDR3 reads TGTGCCAGCAGCCAAGCTCCTACAGGGGGCAACACCTATGGCTACACCTTC. Amino acid sequence: CASSQAPTGGNTYGYTF.

This chain connects TRBV7-2 to TRBJ1-2; TRBD1 aligns across 8 bases. The J segment lost 5 bases and the V segment lost 8 bases, leaving 4 bases of the junction unmatched. This CDR3 is 12 amino acids long. Germline V CDR1 and CDR2: SGHTA, FQGNSA. The CDR3 loop is CASLTGVYGYTF. The CDR3 region has the DNA TGTGCCAGCTTGACAGGGGTGTATGGCTACACCTTC.

The V call is TRBV5-1, the J call TRBJ2-3; a weak D match, TRBD2 (6 bases). The CDR3 has 14 residues. Germline V gene sequence: CDR1 SGHRS, CDR2 YFSETQ. V was pared by 0 bases and J by 5 bases, with 10 bases between. The CDR3 DNA sequence: TGCGCCAGCAGCTTGGGACTAGGTGGAGATACGCAGTATTTT. This gives the protein CASSLGLGGDTQYF.

A few counts support this clonotype. DNA of the CDR3: TGTGCCCACGGATCGGGACAGGACCCCTCTGGGGCCAACGTCCTGACTTTC. Its translation is CAHGSGQDPSGANVLTF. J is TRBJ2-6 and V is TRBV10-3, with 8 nucleotides matching TRBD1. V gave up 11 bases and J gave up 0 bases; unmatched junction bases: 12. This CDR3 spans 17 amino acids. The V gene's germline CDR1 is ENHRY and CDR2 SYGVKD.

This clonotype was counted ten times or more. The genes are TRBV29-1 and TRBJ2-7; D call uncertain. Per the germline V gene, CDR1 is SQVTM and CDR2 is ANQGSEA. Trimming took 3 bases from V and 5 from J, leaving 14 bases between them. The CDR3 spans 13 residues. The DNA for the CDR3 is TGCAGCGTTGAGTATCCTTCCTACGACGAGCAGTACTTC. Translating it yields CSVEYPSYDEQYF.

V usage is TRBV15 and J usage is TRBJ2-5; D perhaps matches TRBD2 (6 bases). CDR1 is LNHNV and CDR2 is YYDKDF in the germline V gene (reference sequence). This CDR3 spans 15 amino acids. Trimming took 0 bases from V and 2 from J, leaving 10 bases between them. The CDR3 loop is CATSREASAQETQYF. The CDR3 nucleotides are TGTGCCACCAGCAGAGAGGCTAGCGCACAAGAGACCCAGTACTTC.

This clonotype was detected only a few times. This chain joins TRBV30 and TRBJ2-5; no definite D call. This CDR3 has 13 amino acids. Looked up from germline, CDR1 is GTSNPN and CDR2 is SVGIG (reference sequence). Trimming cost V 7 bases and J 2 bases, with 14 bases left between them. As DNA, the CDR3 is TGTGCCTCCACGGCCGGCATGCAAGAGACCCAGTACTTC. It yields the protein CASTAGMQETQYF.

This clonotype was seen a few times. This chain uses TRBV14 with TRBJ2-7, with 10 bases that match TRBD2. The germline V gene has CDR1 SGHDN and CDR2 FVKESK. The CDR3 is 15 residues long. Trimming cost V 1 base and J 3 bases; bases outside gene matches: 3. The CDR3 loop is CASSQGSSGSYEQYF. In DNA form, the CDR3 reads TGTGCCAGCAGCCAAGGCTCTAGCGGGAGCTACGAGCAGTACTTC. Together with reference TRBV14 and TRBJ2-7, the CDR3 gives the full variable domain: EAGVTQFPSHSVIEKGQTVTLRCDPISGHDNLYWYRRVMGKEIKFLLHFVKESKQDESGMPNNRFLAERTGGTYSTLKVQPAELEDSGVYFCASSQGSSGSYEQYFGPGTRLTVT.

The table lists this clonotype with a few counts. The rearrangement uses TRBV12-3 or TRBV12-4 and TRBJ2-3; possible D gene TRBD1, 6 bases. The CDR3 runs to 15 residues. The V and J ends lost 2 bases and 2 bases respectively, with 11 bases between them. The DNA of the CDR3 is TGTGCCAGCAGTTTAAGTTGGGGGCTCACAGATACGCAGTATTTT. Translating gives CASSLSWGLTDTQYF.

The CDR3 protein is CAWVKGRQDPRETQYF. The CDR3 coding sequence is TGTGCCTGGGTAAAGGGACGGCAAGATCCAAGAGAAACCCAGTACTTC. The gene calls are TRBV30 and TRBJ2-5, with D tentatively TRBD1 or TRBD2 (5 bases each). Germline lookup yields CDR1 GTSNPN and CDR2 SVGIG (reference sequence). The CDR3 runs to 16 residues. Trimming removed 5 bases from V and 8 bases from J, with 27 bases in between. The whole variable domain, remainder taken from reference TRBV30 and TRBJ2-5, is SQTIHQWPATLVQPVGSPLSLECTVEGTSNPNLYWYRQAAGRGLQLLFYSVGIGQISSEVPQNLSASRPQDRQFILSSKKLLLSDSGFYLCAWVKGRQDPRETQYFGPGTRLLVL.

The V gene is TRBV27, the J gene TRBJ1-5; D possibly corresponds to TRBD1 (5 bases). This CDR3 has 15 amino acids. Germline values: CDR1 MNHEY, CDR2 SMNVEV (reference sequence). Trimming removed 5 bases from V and 7 bases from J, with 18 bases in between. CDR3 bases: TGTGCCAGCAGTCCACTCCGGGACCCGGGGCAGCCCCAGCATTTT. Residues: CASSPLRDPGQPQHF.

This clonotype came up a few times. V and J are TRBV20-1 and TRBJ1-1; D remains ambiguous. V was clipped by 0 bases and J by 8 bases, with 16 bases between them. Germline CDR1 is DFQATT and CDR2 is SNEGSKA (reference sequence). CDR3 length: 14 amino acids. CDR3 coding DNA: TGCAGTGCTAGAGATAGGTCTGTCGGTGGGGAAGCTTTCTTT. It yields the protein CSARDRSVGGEAFF.

This clonotype showed up just a few times. This chain uses TRBV20-1 with TRBJ2-1; 7 nucleotides match TRBD2. CDR1 is DFQATT, CDR2 SNEGSKA, per germline (reference sequence). Unmatched junction bases numbered 7, after V lost 0 bases and J lost 2 bases. CDR3 length equals 16 residues. CDR3 residues: CSARDLERGTYNEQFF. The DNA of the CDR3 is TGCAGTGCTAGAGATTTGGAGCGGGGAACCTACAATGAGCAGTTCTTC.

V is TRBV10-3 and J is TRBJ1-5; D not resolved. V was shortened by 2 bases and J by 5 bases, with 13 bases between the two germline ends. The CDR3 length is 15 residues. Germline CDR1 reads ENHRY; CDR2 reads SYGVKD. DNA of the CDR3: TGTGCCATCAGTGAGGAAGGGTATGGAGATCAGCCCCAGCATTTT. This sequence encodes CAISEEGYGDQPQHF.

Only one count was recorded for this clonotype. The chain combines TRBV24-1 with TRBJ2-3; no clear D gene. The CDR3 has 15 residues. The V gene's germline CDR1 is KGHDR and CDR2 SFDVKD. V was shortened by 2 bases and J by 1 base, with 9 bases between the two germline ends. CDR3 sequence: CATSDSGGGTDTQYF. The CDR3 DNA follows: TGTGCCACCAGTGATTCCGGTGGGGGCACAGATACGCAGTATTTT.

The rearrangement joins TRBV30 to TRBJ1-5; D perhaps matches TRBD1 (6 bases). The length of the CDR3 is 15 residues. CDR1 and CDR2 (germline): GTSNPN, SVGIG (reference sequence). V shed 1 base and J shed 6 bases, with 16 bases lying between them. The CDR3: CAWSGMGGATQPQHF. Written as DNA, the CDR3 is TGTGCCTGGAGTGGAATGGGGGGGGCAACTCAGCCCCAGCATTTT.

This clonotype was seen repeatedly, ten times or more. Mismatch with germline at one junction end may stem from a read error. V gene TRBV5-1 combines with J gene TRBJ1-5; possibly TRBD1 for D (6 bases). CDR1 SGHRS and CDR2 YFSETQ come from the germline V gene. CDR3 length equals 14 residues. CDR3 loop: CASSLGGGGQPQHF. Here the CDR3 DNA reads TGTGCCAGCAGTTTAGGGGGGGGAGGACAGCCCCAGCATTTT.

The chain combines TRBV10-3 with TRBJ1-5; no definite D call. The CDR3 totals 12 residues. Germline CDR1 ENHRY, CDR2 SYGVKD. Trimming removed 10 bases from V and 4 bases from J, with 11 bases in between. The CDR3 is CATIRINQPQHF. The CDR3 DNA is TGTGCCACCATCCGTATTAATCAGCCCCAGCATTTT.

This clonotype was observed a few times. V and J are TRBV5-6 and TRBJ1-2; D is ambiguous. V was trimmed by 0 bases and J by 2 bases, leaving 14 bases between them. There are 16 residues in the CDR3. The V gene's germline CDR1 is SGHDT and CDR2 YYEEEE. The CDR3: CASSLVATTHNYGYTF. CDR3 in DNA: TGTGCCAGCAGCTTGGTCGCCACCACCCACAACTATGGCTACACCTTC.

CDR3 DNA sequence: TGTGCCTGGGCACTGTGGGCCAATGAGCAGTTCTTC. It yields the protein CAWALWANEQFF. The chain couples TRBV30 to TRBJ2-1; the D is unclear. CDR1 and CDR2 from the germline V gene are GTSNPN and SVGIG (reference sequence). This CDR3 region has 12 residues. V was pared by 5 bases and J by 6 bases, with 11 bases between.

The CDR3 region is CASSPLPTGNGELFF. CDR3 nucleotides: TGTGCCAGCTCACCCCTCCCGACAGGGAACGGGGAGCTGTTTTTT. The chain carries TRBV18 and TRBJ2-2; 7 bases map to TRBD1. CDR1 is KGHSH, CDR2 LQKENI, per germline. V was pared by 3 bases and J by 7 bases, with 8 bases of the junction left unmatched. This CDR3 is built from 15 residues.